Listed here are 25 T cell receptor beta chains from one sample, sequenced in a study of beta chain features in type 1 diabetes. Sequencing targeted expressed TCRB transcripts, as all isolated RNA had been reverse transcribed. Some clones are missing from TCRdb's copy, which holds only in-frame ones; the method was immunoSEQ multiplex PCR. The sample records tens of thousands of clones, 30% to 35% being singletons. The sequencing sample was made of stem cell memory CD4+ T cells from blood. Every receptor here comes from a woman in her late teens or twenties in good health.

This sequence joins TRBV7-3 and TRBJ1-5, with 8 bases lining up with TRBD1. The CDR3 runs 21 residues. The V gene end was trimmed by 4 bases and the J gene end by 1 base; junction bases not matched to a gene: 21. CDR1 SGHTA and CDR2 FQGTGA come from the germline V gene. The CDR3 nucleotides read TGTGCCAGCAGCTCCCGAGACTGTACAGGGGGAAAAGGGGAAAGCAATCAGCCCCAGCATTTT. This encodes CASSSRDCTGGKGESNQPQHF.

This clone has a handful of counts. The rearrangement links TRBV2 to TRBJ1-3; D remains ambiguous. The CDR3 is made up of 16 amino acids. V lost 3 bases to trimming and J lost 0 bases, with 12 bases between them. Germline V gene sequence: CDR1 SNHLY, CDR2 FYNNEI. The DNA for the CDR3 is TGTGCCAGCAGTGAGGAGGCAGGCCGCTCTGGAAACACCATATATTTT. Its translation is CASSEEAGRSGNTIYF.

The V call is TRBV7-2, the J call TRBJ2-3; tentative D call: TRBD2 (7 bases). The CDR3 totals 16 residues. Per the germline V gene, CDR1 is SGHTA and CDR2 is FQGNSA. With 0 bases removed from V and 5 bases from J, the gap between germline ends came to 15 bases. CDR3 protein: CASSLAGGPYGDTQYF. In DNA form, the CDR3 reads TGTGCCAGCAGCTTAGCGGGGGGGCCGTATGGAGATACGCAGTATTTT. The complete variable domain, with remaining parts taken from reference TRBV7-2 and TRBJ2-3, reads GAGVSQSPSNKVTEKGKDVELRCDPISGHTALYWYRQSLGQGLEFLIYFQGNSAPDKSGLPSDRFSAERTGGSVSTLTIQRTQQEDSAVYLCASSLAGGPYGDTQYFGPGTRLTVL.

In its sample, this clone was seen a few times. The chain is built from TRBV11-1 and TRBJ2-7, with 7 bases matching TRBD1. The CDR3 has 13 residues. Germline V CDR1 and CDR2: SGHAT, FQDESV (reference sequence). V lost 5 bases, J lost 3 bases, and 4 bases stayed unmatched. The CDR3 DNA follows: TGTGCCAGCAGCCCTCGGACAGGCTACGAGCAGTACTTC. Amino acid sequence: CASSPRTGYEQYF.

This clone was seen a few times. The V and J genes are TRBV9 and TRBJ2-1; D is unresolved. Trimming cost V 3 bases and J 4 bases, with 5 bases left between them. CDR1 and CDR2 from the germline V gene are SGDLS and YYNGEE. The CDR3 has 12 residues. The CDR3 reads CASSASYNEQFF. The CDR3, as DNA: TGTGCCAGCAGCGCGAGTTACAATGAGCAGTTCTTC.

The table lists this clone with a few counts. This chain links TRBV7-2 with TRBJ1-2, with D perhaps matching TRBD1 (6 bases). The CDR3 sequence is 13 residues long. CDR1 and CDR2 from the germline V gene are SGHTA and FQGNSA. Trimming pared 1 base from V and 6 bases from J, leaving 9 bases between. The CDR3 nucleotides are TGTGCCAGCAGCTTAGGTGCAGGGGATGGCTACACCTTC. Protein: CASSLGAGDGYTF.

The rearrangement links TRBV7-2 to TRBJ2-2; TRBD2 agrees at 11 bases. V was pared by 4 bases and J by 2 bases, with 3 bases of the junction left unmatched. This CDR3 contains 16 residues. Germline CDR1 is SGHTA and CDR2 is FQGNSA. The CDR3 loop is CASSWLAGGNTGELFF. The CDR3, as DNA: TGTGCCAGCAGCTGGCTAGCGGGGGGTAACACCGGGGAGCTGTTTTTT.

This sequence joins TRBV5-1 and TRBJ2-7, with unresolved D. Germline lookup yields CDR1 SGHRS and CDR2 YFSETQ. The CDR3 is 15 amino acids. Deletions cut 0 bases from V and 2 bases from J, with 12 bases between. The CDR3 region is CASSLDPDMTYEQYF. The CDR3 region has the DNA TGCGCCAGCAGCTTGGACCCTGACATGACCTACGAGCAGTACTTC.

This clone was detected only a few times. The J gene is TRBJ2-1, the V gene TRBV7-6; 10 bases line up with TRBD2. Trimming at V came to 4 bases and at J to 7 bases, leaving 16 bases not matched to a gene. This CDR3 has 18 amino acids. From germline, CDR1 is SGHVS and CDR2 FNYEAQ. CDR3 amino acids: CASSSVSSGGGGANEQFF. The CDR3 DNA sequence: TGTGCCAGCAGCTCCGTTTCTAGCGGGGGCGGAGGGGCTAATGAGCAGTTCTTC. Drawing the rest from reference TRBV7-6 and TRBJ2-1, the complete variable domain is GAGVSQSPRYKVTKRGQDVALRCDPISGHVSLYWYRQALGQGPEFLTYFNYEAQQDKSGLPNDRFSAERPEGSISTLTIQRTEQRDSAMYRCASSSVSSGGGGANEQFFGPGTRLTVL.

The genes are TRBV5-1 and TRBJ2-5; unclear D gene. The CDR3 loop spans 11 amino acids. Germline CDR1 reads SGHRS; CDR2 reads YFSETQ. The V end was cut by 3 bases, the J end by 9 bases, with 9 bases between. The CDR3 here is CASSSTAAQYF. CDR3 sequence (DNA): TGCGCCAGCAGCTCCACTGCGGCCCAGTACTTC.

The V call is TRBV7-9, the J call TRBJ1-2; 7 nucleotides line up with TRBD1. In germline, CDR1 is SEHNR, CDR2 FQNEAQ (reference sequence). The V segment lost 6 bases and the J segment 8 bases; nucleotides outside the gene matches: 12. There are 14 residues in the CDR3. The CDR3 region is CASSSGTEVRGYTF. In DNA form, the CDR3 reads TGTGCCAGCAGTTCTGGGACAGAAGTAAGAGGCTACACCTTC.

The chain carries TRBV30 and TRBJ1-1; D might be TRBD1 (5 bases). Germline values: CDR1 GTSNPN, CDR2 SVGIG (reference sequence). The V gene lost 8 bases and the J gene lost 4 bases, with 17 bases spanning the gap. This CDR3 comprises 13 residues. The CDR3 DNA sequence: TGTGCCGGGGAAAGGGCTCAGGGCACTGAAGCTTTCTTT. Amino acid sequence: CAGERAQGTEAFF.

This clone was seen a few times. The chain employs TRBV5-6 and TRBJ2-1; possibly TRBD2 for D (5 bases). V was cut by 3 bases and J by 0 bases, with 10 bases left in between. This CDR3 contains 15 residues. CDR1 SGHDT and CDR2 YYEEEE come from the germline V gene. The CDR3 DNA follows: TGTGCCAGCAGCTCGGACTTGAGCTCCTACAATGAGCAGTTCTTC. This encodes CASSSDLSSYNEQFF.

In nucleotides, the CDR3 is TGTGCCAGTCGCCATGACAGGGTACCTCATCAGCCCCAGCATTTT. It codes for CASRHDRVPHQPQHF. The V call is TRBV19, the J call TRBJ1-5; 7 bases map to TRBD1. The trim removed 8 bases at V and 5 bases at J, leaving 12 bases unmatched. Germline V CDR1 and CDR2: LNHDA, SQIVND (reference sequence). The length of the CDR3 is 15 residues.

The chain is built from TRBV20-1 and TRBJ2-5; D gene uncertain. Trimming took off 6 bases at V and 5 bases at J, with 7 bases between the two ends. This CDR3 comprises 10 residues. Germline V gene sequence: CDR1 DFQATT, CDR2 SNEGSKA (reference sequence). The CDR3 is CSAPEETQYF. CDR3 DNA sequence: TGCAGTGCGCCCGAGGAGACCCAGTACTTC.

This clone was counted a few times. The rearrangement links TRBV10-3 to TRBJ2-5, with 9 bases lining up with TRBD2. Looked up from germline, CDR1 is ENHRY and CDR2 is SYGVKD. The junction had 6 bases not matched to a gene; V was cut back by 3 bases and J by 4 bases. This CDR3 has 15 residues. CDR3 loop: CAISEGSAGGETQYF. CDR3 nucleotides: TGTGCCATCAGTGAAGGTTCAGCGGGAGGAGAGACCCAGTACTTC.

In this sample, this clone turned up a few times. V usage is TRBV18 and J usage is TRBJ1-1; D is unclear. The CDR3 is 14 amino acids. Germline loops: CDR1 KGHSH, CDR2 LQKENI. The germline V and J ends were trimmed by 3 bases and 1 base, with 9 bases remaining between them. Here the CDR3 DNA reads TGTGCCAGCTCACCGGTTCGGGAGAACACTGAAGCTTTCTTT. This sequence encodes CASSPVRENTEAFF.

This clone showed up many times. The chain recombines TRBV7-9 with TRBJ2-7; no firm D call. CDR3 size: 12 residues. CDR1 and CDR2 from the germline V gene are SEHNR and FQNEAQ (reference sequence). Trimming cost V 1 base and J 7 bases, with 8 bases left between them. The DNA of the CDR3 is TGTGCCAGCAGCTTAGGGCCGTGGGAGCAGTACTTC. This sequence encodes CASSLGPWEQYF.

This clone was counted only a few times. This chain joins TRBV7-9 and TRBJ2-6, with a weak D call TRBD1 (6 bases). Germline V gene data show CDR1 as SEHNR and CDR2 as FQNEAQ (reference sequence). Between the trimmed V and J ends, which lost 10 bases and 2 bases, there was a span of 12 bases. The CDR3 is 14 amino acids. In nucleotides, the CDR3 is TGTGCCACCATCAGGGGAGCTGGGGCCAACGTCCTGACTTTC. Protein sequence: CATIRGAGANVLTF.

This clone has at least ten counts. V usage is TRBV18 and J usage is TRBJ2-7; 7 bases line up with TRBD1. J gave up 3 bases and V 3 bases, and 5 bases lay outside the gene matches. Germline V gene sequence: CDR1 KGHSH, CDR2 LQKENI. The CDR3 is 14 amino acids. The CDR3 loop is CASSPYRGRYEQYF. The DNA for the CDR3 is TGTGCCAGCTCACCCTACAGGGGACGCTACGAGCAGTACTTC.

This clone turned up a few times. J is TRBJ2-7 and V is TRBV25-1; no clear D. V lost 0 bases and J lost 5, with 5 bases in between. The CDR3 length is 12 residues. Germline V gene lookup returns CDR1 MGHDK and CDR2 SYGVNS. CDR3 nucleotide sequence: TGTGCCAGCAGTGAATATCAAAACGAGCAGTACTTC. The encoded protein is CASSEYQNEQYF.

The rearrangement links TRBV2 to TRBJ2-1, with TRBD1 matching over 8 bases. Germline V CDR1 and CDR2: SNHLY, FYNNEI. The V segment lost 6 bases and the J segment 7 bases; nucleotides outside the gene matches: 11. This CDR3 spans 15 amino acids. In DNA form, the CDR3 reads TGTGCCAGCAGCGGCGACAGGGGAGGCTTGAATGAGCAGTTCTTC. Its protein is CASSGDRGGLNEQFF.

J is TRBJ1-1 and V is TRBV5-1; 7 bases map to TRBD1. Germline-derived CDR1 and CDR2 are SGHRS and YFSETQ. V shed 4 bases and J 3 bases; nucleotides not matched to a gene: 6. This CDR3 region has 14 residues. The CDR3 DNA reads as TGCGCCAGCAGCCGGAAAACAGGGGACACTGAAGCTTTCTTT. Translated, it gives CASSRKTGDTEAFF.

This clone was seen once. The genes are TRBV30 and TRBJ1-5; TRBD1 might be the D (5 bases). This CDR3 region has 14 residues. Trimming took off 2 bases at V and 7 bases at J, with 15 bases between the two ends. Germline V gene sequence: CDR1 GTSNPN, CDR2 SVGIG (reference sequence). The chain's CDR3 is CAWSPGTGGQPQHF. Here the CDR3 DNA reads TGTGCCTGGAGTCCCGGGACGGGAGGGCAGCCCCAGCATTTT.

This clone was observed a few times. The chain couples TRBV30 to TRBJ1-4, with D hard to call. V was cut by 2 bases and J by 5 bases, with 15 bases left in between. The CDR3 has 15 amino acids. Per germline, CDR1 GTSNPN and CDR2 SVGIG (reference sequence). In nucleotides, the CDR3 is TGTGCCTGGAGTTCAACCGGGAAGGCAAATGAAAAACTGTTTTTT. This gives the protein CAWSSTGKANEKLFF.